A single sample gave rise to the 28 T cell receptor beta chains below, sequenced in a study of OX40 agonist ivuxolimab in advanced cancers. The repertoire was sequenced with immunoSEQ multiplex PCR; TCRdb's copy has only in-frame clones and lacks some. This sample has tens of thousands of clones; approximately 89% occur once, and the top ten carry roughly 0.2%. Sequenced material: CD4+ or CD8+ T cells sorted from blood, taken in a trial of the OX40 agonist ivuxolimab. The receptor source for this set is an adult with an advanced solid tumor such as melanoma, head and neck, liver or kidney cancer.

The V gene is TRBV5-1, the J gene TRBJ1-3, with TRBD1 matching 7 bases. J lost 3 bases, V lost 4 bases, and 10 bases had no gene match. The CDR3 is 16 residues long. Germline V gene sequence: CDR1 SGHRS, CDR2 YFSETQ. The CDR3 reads CASSPIRQGLGNTIYF. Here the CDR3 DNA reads TGCGCCAGCAGCCCCATCCGACAGGGCCTTGGAAACACCATATATTTT.

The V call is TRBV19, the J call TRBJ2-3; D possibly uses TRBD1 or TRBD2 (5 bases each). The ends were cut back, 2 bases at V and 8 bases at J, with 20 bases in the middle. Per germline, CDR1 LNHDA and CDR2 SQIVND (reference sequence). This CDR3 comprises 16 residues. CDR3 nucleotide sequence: TGTGCCAGTAGTATACAGAGAGGGATGGGACCGGCTACGCAGTATTTT. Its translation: CASSIQRGMGPATQYF. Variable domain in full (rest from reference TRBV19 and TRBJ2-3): DGGITQSPKYLFRKEGQNVTLSCEQNLNHDAMYWYRQDPGQGLRLIYYSQIVNDFQKGDIAEGYSVSREKKESFPLTVTSAQKNPTAFYLCASSIQRGMGPATQYFGPGTRLTVL.

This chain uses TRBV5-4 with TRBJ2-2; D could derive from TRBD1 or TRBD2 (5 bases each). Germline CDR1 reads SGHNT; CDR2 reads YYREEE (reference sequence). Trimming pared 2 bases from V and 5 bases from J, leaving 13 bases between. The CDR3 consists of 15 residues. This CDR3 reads CASSFKGPGTGELFF. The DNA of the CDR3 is TGTGCCAGCAGCTTCAAGGGGCCGGGGACCGGGGAGCTGTTTTTT.

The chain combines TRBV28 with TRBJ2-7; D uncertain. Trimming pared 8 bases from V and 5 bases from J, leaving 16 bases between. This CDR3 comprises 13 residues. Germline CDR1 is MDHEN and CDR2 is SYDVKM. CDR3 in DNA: TGTGCCAGCGACTCAGGTTTGGTACACGAGCAGTACTTC. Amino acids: CASDSGLVHEQYF.

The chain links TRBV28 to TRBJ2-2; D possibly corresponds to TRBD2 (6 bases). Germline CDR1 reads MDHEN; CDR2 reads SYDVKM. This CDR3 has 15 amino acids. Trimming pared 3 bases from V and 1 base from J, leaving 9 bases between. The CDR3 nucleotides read TGTGCCAGCAGTTTTTTGCGGGGGAACACCGGGGAGCTGTTTTTT. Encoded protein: CASSFLRGNTGELFF.

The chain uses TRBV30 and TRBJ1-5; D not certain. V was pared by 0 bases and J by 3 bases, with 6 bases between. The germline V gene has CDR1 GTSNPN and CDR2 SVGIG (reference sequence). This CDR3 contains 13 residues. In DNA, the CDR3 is TGTGCCTGGAGTGTCGGGGACAATCAGCCCCAGCATTTT. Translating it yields CAWSVGDNQPQHF. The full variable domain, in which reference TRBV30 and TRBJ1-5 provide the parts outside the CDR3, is SQTIHQWPATLVQPVGSPLSLECTVEGTSNPNLYWYRQAAGRGLQLLFYSVGIGQISSEVPQNLSASRPQDRQFILSSKKLLLSDSGFYLCAWSVGDNQPQHFGDGTRLSIL.

The CDR3: CASKTGGGRDTQYF. The CDR3 nucleotides read TGCGCCAGCAAAACAGGGGGAGGCAGGGATACGCAGTATTTT. The V call is TRBV5-1, the J call TRBJ2-3; 8 nucleotides align to TRBD1. This CDR3 is built from 14 residues. After removal of 6 bases from V and 6 bases from J, the junction contained 9 bases not matched to a gene. Germline V gene sequence: CDR1 SGHRS, CDR2 YFSETQ.

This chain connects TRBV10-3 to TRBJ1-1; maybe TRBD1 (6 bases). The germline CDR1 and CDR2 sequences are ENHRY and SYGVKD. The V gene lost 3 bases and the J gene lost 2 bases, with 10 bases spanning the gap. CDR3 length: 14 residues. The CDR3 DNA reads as TGTGCCATCAGTGAACAGGGAAGAAACACTGAAGCTTTCTTT. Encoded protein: CAISEQGRNTEAFF.

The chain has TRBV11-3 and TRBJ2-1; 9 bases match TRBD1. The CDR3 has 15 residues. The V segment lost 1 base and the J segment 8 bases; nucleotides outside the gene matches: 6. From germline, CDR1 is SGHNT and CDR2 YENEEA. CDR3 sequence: CASSLGGDRVDEQFF. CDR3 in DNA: TGTGCCAGCAGCTTAGGCGGGGACAGGGTCGATGAGCAGTTCTTC.

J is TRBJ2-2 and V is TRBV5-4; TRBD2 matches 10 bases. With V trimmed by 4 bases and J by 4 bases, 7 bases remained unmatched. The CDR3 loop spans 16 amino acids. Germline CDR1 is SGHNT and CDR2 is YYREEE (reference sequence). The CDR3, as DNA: TGTGCCAGCAGCCCAGCGGGGGGGAAGGGCACCGGGGAGCTGTTTTTT. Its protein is CASSPAGGKGTGELFF.

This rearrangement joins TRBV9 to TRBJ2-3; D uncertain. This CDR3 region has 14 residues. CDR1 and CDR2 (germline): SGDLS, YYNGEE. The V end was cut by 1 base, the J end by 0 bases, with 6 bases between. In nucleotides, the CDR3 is TGTGCCAGCAGCGTACCCGGTAGCACAGATACGCAGTATTTT. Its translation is CASSVPGSTDTQYF.

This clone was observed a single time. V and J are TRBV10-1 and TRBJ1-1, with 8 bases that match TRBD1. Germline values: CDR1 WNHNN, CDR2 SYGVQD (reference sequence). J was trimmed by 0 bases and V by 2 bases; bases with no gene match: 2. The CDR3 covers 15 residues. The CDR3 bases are TGCGCCAGCAGTGAGCCCAGGGGGCTGAACACTGAAGCTTTCTTT. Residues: CASSEPRGLNTEAFF.

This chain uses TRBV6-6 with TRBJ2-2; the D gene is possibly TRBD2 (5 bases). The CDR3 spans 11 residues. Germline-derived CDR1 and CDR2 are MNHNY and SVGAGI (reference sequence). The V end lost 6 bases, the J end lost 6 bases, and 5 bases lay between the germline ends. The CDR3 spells CASRLAGELFF. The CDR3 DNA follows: TGTGCCAGCAGACTAGCCGGGGAGCTGTTTTTT.

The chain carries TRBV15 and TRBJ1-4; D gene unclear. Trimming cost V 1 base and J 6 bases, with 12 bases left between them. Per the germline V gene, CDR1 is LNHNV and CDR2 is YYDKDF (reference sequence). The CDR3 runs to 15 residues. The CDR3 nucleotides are TGTGCCACCAGCAGAGTAGGCCAGATAGATGAAAAACTGTTTTTT. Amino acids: CATSRVGQIDEKLFF.

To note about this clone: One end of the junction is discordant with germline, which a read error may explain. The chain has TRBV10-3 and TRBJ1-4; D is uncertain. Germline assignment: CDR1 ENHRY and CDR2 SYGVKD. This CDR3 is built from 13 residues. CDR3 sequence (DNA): TGTGCCATCAGGGAGTCAACTAATGAAAAACTGTTTTTT. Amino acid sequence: CAIRESTNEKLFF.

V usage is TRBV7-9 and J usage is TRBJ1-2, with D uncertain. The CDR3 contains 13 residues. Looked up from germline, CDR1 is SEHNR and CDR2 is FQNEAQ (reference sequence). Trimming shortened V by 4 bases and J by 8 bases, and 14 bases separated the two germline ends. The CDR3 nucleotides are TGTGCCAGCAGCTCCCGGGCGGGGTACGGCTACACCTTC. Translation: CASSSRAGYGYTF.

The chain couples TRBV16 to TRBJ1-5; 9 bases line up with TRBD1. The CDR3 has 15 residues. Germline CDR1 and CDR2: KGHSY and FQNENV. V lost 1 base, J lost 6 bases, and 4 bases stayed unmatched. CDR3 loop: CASSQFATGGQPQHF. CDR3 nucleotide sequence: TGTGCCAGCAGCCAATTCGCGACAGGGGGTCAGCCCCAGCATTTT.

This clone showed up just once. CDR3 coding DNA: TGCAGTGCCCGTGACGGGGCCCAGTACTTC. Amino acid sequence: CSARDGAQYF. The rearrangement joins TRBV20-1 to TRBJ2-5, with D possibly TRBD2 on 5 matching bases. Trimming removed 6 bases from V and 9 bases from J, with 11 bases in between. Germline V gene lookup returns CDR1 DFQATT and CDR2 SNEGSKA (reference sequence). The CDR3 loop spans 10 amino acids.

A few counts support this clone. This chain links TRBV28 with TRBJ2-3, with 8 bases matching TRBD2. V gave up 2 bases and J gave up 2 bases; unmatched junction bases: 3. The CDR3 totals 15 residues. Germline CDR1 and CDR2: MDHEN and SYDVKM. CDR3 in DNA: TGTGCCAGCAGTTTACCGGGACTAGACACAGATACGCAGTATTTT. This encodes CASSLPGLDTDTQYF. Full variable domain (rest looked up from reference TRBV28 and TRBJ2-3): DVKVTQSSRYLVKRTGEKVFLECVQDMDHENMFWYRQDPGLGLRLIYFSYDVKMKEKGDIPEGYSVSREKKERFSLILESASTNQTSMYLCASSLPGLDTDTQYFGPGTRLTVL.

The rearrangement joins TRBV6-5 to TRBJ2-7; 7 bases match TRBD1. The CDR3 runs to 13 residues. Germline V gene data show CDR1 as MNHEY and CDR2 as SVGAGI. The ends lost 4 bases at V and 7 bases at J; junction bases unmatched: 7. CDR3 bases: TGTGCCAGCAGTTTTGTAGGGGGCGGGGAGCAGTACTTC. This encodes CASSFVGGGEQYF.

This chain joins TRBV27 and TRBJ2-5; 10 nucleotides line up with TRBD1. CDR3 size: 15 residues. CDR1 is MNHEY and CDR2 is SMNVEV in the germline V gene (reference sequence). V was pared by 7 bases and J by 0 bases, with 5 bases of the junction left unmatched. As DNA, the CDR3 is TGTGCCAGCAAACCGGGACAGGGGAACCAAGAGACCCAGTACTTC. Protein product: CASKPGQGNQETQYF.

The CDR3 coding sequence is TGTGCCAGCAGCTGGGGCCCGGGACTAGCGGGAGCGGTGGAGTACTTC. Its translation is CASSWGPGLAGAVEYF. The chain carries TRBV5-4 and TRBJ2-7; the match to TRBD2 covers 14 bases. CDR3 length equals 16 residues. Germline CDR1 SGHNT, CDR2 YYREEE (reference sequence). V lost 3 bases and J lost 11; bases outside the gene matches: 13.

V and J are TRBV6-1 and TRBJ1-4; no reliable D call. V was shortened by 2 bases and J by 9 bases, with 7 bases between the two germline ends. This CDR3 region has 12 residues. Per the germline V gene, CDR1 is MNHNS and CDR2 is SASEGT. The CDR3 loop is CASSETRQKLFF. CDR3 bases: TGTGCCAGCAGTGAAACCCGCCAAAAACTGTTTTTT.

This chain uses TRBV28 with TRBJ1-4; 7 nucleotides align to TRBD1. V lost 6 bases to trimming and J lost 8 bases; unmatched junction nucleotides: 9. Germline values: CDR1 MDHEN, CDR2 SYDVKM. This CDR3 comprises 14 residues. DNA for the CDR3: TGTGCCAGCAGCCCCGGGACAGTTGGGGAAAAACTGTTTTTT. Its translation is CASSPGTVGEKLFF.

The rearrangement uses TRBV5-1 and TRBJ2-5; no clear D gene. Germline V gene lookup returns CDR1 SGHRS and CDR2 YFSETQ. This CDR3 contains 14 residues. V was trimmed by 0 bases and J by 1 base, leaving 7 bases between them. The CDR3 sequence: CASSLETSQETQYF. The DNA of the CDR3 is TGCGCCAGCAGCTTGGAAACAAGCCAAGAGACCCAGTACTTC.

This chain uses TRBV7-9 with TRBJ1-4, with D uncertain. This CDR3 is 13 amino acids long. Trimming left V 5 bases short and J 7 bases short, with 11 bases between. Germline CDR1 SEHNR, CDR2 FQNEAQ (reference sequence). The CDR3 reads CASSPPGSEKLFF. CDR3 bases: TGTGCCAGCAGCCCCCCGGGTTCTGAAAAACTGTTTTTT. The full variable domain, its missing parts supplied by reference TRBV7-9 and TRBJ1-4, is DTGVSQNPRHKITKRGQNVTFRCDPISEHNRLYWYRQTLGQGPEFLTYFQNEAQLEKSRLLSDRFSAERPKGSFSTLEIQRTEQGDSAMYLCASSPPGSEKLFFGSGTQLSVL.

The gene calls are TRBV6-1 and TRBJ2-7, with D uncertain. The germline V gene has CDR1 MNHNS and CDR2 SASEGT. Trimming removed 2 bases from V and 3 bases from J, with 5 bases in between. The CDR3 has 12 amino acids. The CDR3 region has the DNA TGTGCCAGCAGTGAATGGGTCTACGAGCAGTACTTC. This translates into CASSEWVYEQYF.

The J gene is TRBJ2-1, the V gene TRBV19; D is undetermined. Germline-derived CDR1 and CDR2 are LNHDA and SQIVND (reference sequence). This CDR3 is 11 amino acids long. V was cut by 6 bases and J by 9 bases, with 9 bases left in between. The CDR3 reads CASSRSGEQFF. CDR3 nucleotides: TGTGCCAGTAGCAGGTCGGGTGAGCAGTTCTTC.